This TCR beta chain stems from a study of T cell responses to AZD1222 COVID-19 vaccine. Study outcomes and limitations: At baseline, just 6 or 7 AZD1222 recipients tested seropositive. No day 14 peak samples; only post-peak repertoires were characterized.

This CDR3 comprises 15 residues. Germline CDR1 is MDHEN and CDR2 is SYDVKM. Trimming removed 10 bases from V and 0 bases from J, with 18 bases in between. TCRdb's table, derived via immunoSEQ multiplex PCR, lists solely in-frame clones and lacks some. The table records roughly 110,000 clones, about 87% of them present only once. Note on this clone: The antigen is unknown.

The source material was peripheral blood, sampled 28 days after the second AZD1222 dose. The chain recombines TRBV28 with TRBJ1-2; maybe TRBD1 (5 bases). The receptor's source is an adult who received the AZD1222 COVID-19 vaccine. The CDR3 DNA follows: TGTGCCACCCGCAGGGATCCGACAGCTAACTATGGCTACACCTTC. This sequence encodes CATRRDPTANYGYTF.